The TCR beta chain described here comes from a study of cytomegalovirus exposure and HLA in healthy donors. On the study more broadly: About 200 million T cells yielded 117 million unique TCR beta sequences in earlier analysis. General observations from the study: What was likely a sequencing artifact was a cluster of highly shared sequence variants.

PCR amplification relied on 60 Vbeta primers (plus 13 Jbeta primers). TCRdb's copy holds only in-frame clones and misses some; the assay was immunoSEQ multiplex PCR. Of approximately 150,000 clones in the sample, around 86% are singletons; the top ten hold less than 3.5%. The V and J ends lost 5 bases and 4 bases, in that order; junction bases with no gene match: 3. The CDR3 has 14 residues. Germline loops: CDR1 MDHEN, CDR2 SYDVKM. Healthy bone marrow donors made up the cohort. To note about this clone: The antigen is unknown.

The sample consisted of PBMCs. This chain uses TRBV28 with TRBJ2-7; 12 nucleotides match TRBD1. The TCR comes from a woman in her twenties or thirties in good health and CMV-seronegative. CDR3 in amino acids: CASSKGQGAYEQYF. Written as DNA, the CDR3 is TGTGCCAGCAGTAAGGGACAGGGGGCTTACGAGCAGTACTTC.